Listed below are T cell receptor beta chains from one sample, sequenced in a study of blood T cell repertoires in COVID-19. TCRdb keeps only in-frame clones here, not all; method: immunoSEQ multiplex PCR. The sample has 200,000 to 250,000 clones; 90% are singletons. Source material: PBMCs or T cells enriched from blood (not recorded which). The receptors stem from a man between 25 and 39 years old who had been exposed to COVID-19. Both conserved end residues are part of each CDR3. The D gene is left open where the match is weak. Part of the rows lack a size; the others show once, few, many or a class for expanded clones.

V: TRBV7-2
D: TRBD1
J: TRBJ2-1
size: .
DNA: TGTGCCAGCAGCTTAGCGGCAGGGGGCATTAGGTCCTACAATGAGCAGTTCTTC
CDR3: CASSLAAGGIRSYNEQFF

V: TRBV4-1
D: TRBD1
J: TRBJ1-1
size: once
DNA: TGCGCCAGCAGCACTACAGGGGGCGAACAAGCTTTCTTT
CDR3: CASSTTGGEQAFF

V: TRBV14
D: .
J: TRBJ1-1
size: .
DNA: TGTGCCAGCAGCGGGCCGAACCTTAACACTGAAGCTTTCTTT
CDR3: CASSGPNLNTEAFF

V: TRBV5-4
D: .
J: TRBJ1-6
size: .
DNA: TGTGCCAGCAGACAGATAAATTCACCCCTCCACTTT
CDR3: CASRQINSPLHF

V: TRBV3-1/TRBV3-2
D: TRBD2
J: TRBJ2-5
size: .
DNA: TGTGCCAGCAGCCAAGGGGGACTAGCGGGGGACCAAGAGACCCAGTACTTC
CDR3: CASSQGGLAGDQETQYF

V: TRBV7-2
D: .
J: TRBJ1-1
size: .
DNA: TGTGCCAGCAGCTTACAGGATACCGTTGAAGCTTTCTTT
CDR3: CASSLQDTVEAFF

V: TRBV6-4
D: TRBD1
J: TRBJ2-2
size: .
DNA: TGTGCCAGCGCCAAGGACAGGGGGAACACCGGGGAGCTGTTTTTT
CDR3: CASAKDRGNTGELFF

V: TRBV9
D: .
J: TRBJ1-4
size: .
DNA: TGTGCCAGCAGCGGGCGGGCTGAAAAACTGTTTTTT
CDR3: CASSGRAEKLFF

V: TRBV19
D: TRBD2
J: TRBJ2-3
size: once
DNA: TGTGCCAGTAGTTATGCTAGCGGGGGGAGCACAGATACGCAGTATTTT
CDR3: CASSYASGGSTDTQYF

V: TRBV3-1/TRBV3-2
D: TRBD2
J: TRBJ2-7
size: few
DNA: TGTGCCAGCAGCCAAGACGTGCCAACCATAGCGGGGGAGCAGTACTTC
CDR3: CASSQDVPTIAGEQYF

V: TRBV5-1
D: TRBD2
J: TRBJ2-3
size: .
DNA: TGCGCCAGCAGAGAAGGACTAGCCGAGACAGATACGCAGTATTTT
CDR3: CASREGLAETDTQYF

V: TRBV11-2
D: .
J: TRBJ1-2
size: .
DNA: TGTGCCAGCAGCGAAGGCAGCGGGGGCTCCCTCTATGGCTACACCTTC
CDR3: CASSEGSGGSLYGYTF

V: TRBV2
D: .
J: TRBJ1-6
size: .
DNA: TGTGCCAGCAGTGAAGCGGGACATGTCGATTCACCCCTCCACTTT
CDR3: CASSEAGHVDSPLHF

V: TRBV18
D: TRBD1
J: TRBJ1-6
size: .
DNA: TGTGCCAGCTCACGCTCGGACAGGGGGCCTTATTCACCCCTCCACTTT
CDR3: CASSRSDRGPYSPLHF

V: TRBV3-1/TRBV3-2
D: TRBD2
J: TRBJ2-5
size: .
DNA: TGTGCCAGCAGCCAAGGGTCTAGCGGGGGCCCAGAGACCCAGTACTTC
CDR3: CASSQGSSGGPETQYF

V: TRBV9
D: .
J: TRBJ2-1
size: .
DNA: TGTGCCAGCAGCGGTGCATGGGGAGGGCAGTTCTTC
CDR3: CASSGAWGGQFF

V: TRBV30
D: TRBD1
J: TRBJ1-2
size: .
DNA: TGTGCCCGATCACAGGGGGCGCGATATGGCTACACCTTC
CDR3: CARSQGARYGYTF

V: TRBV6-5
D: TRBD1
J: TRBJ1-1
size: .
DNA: TGTGCCAGCAGTTACCCACAGGGGGGGAACACTGAAGCTTTCTTT
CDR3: CASSYPQGGNTEAFF

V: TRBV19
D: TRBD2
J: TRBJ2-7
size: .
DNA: TGTGCCAGTAGTATGACTAGCGGGGGTACCTACGAGCAGTACTTC
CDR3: CASSMTSGGTYEQYF

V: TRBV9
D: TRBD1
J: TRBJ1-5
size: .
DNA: TGTGCCAGCAGCAGACAGGGCTATAGCAATCAGCCCCAGCATTTT
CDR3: CASSRQGYSNQPQHF

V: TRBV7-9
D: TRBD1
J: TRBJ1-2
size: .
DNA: TGTGCCAGCAGCTTGGGACAGGGGGATGGCTACACCTTC
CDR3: CASSLGQGDGYTF

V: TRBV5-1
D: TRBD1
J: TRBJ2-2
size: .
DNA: TGCGCCAGCGAGACAGGGGGCGCGTCCGGGGAGCTGTTTTTT
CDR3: CASETGGASGELFF